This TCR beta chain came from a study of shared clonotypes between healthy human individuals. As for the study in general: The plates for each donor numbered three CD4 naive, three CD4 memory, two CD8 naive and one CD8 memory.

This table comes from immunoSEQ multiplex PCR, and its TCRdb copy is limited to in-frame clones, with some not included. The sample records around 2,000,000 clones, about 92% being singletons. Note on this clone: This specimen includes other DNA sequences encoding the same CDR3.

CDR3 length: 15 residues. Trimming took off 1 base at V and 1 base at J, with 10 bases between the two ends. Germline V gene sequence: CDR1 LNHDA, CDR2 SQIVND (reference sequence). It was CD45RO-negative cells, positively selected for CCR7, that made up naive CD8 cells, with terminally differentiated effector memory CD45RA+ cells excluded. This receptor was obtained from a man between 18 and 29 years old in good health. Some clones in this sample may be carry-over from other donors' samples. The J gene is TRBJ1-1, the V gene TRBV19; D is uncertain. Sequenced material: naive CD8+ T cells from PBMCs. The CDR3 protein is CASSIGAGGNTEAFF. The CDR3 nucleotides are TGTGCCAGTAGTATAGGGGCAGGAGGGAACACTGAAGCTTTCTTT.